This TCR beta chain was identified in a study of shared clonotypes between healthy human individuals. Terminally differentiated effector memory CD45RA+ cells were left out of the naive CD8 fraction, which was CD45RO-negative and positively selected for CCR7. Measured with immunoSEQ multiplex PCR; TCRdb has only the in-frame clones, and not every one. In the table there are around 620,000 clones, approximately 95% of which are singletons. The CDR3 extends over 14 amino acids. Germline assignment: CDR1 SEHNR and CDR2 FQNEAQ (reference sequence). Germline trimming cut 5 bases from V and 5 bases from J; bases unmatched to any gene: 7.

The sample taken for sequencing was naive CD8+ T cells sorted from blood. This TCR was recovered from a young woman in good health. The rearrangement uses TRBV7-9 and TRBJ2-7; TRBD1 aligns across 9 bases. CDR3 sequence reads: CASSSRDRVHEQYF. The CDR3 DNA reads as TGTGCCAGCAGCAGTCGGGACAGGGTTCACGAGCAGTACTTC.